One sample yielded the 19 T cell receptor beta chains listed below, sequenced in a study of blood T cell repertoires in COVID-19. Assay used: immunoSEQ multiplex PCR; TCRdb lists only in-frame clones, some missing. The sample carries about 210,000 clones, about 91% recorded once. The sequencing input was peripheral blood. These receptors originate from a woman aged 40 to 50 with acute or convalescent COVID-19.

V is TRBV3-1 (or the pseudogene TRBV3-2) and J is TRBJ1-3; D may be TRBD1 (6 bases). The CDR3 contains 14 residues. Germline V gives CDR1 LGHDT, CDR2 YNNKEL (reference sequence). V lost 5 bases and J 10 bases, leaving 18 bases between the germline ends. The CDR3 coding sequence is TGTGCCAGCAGCTGGGGGCAGAAACCAGGGACCATATATTTT. Its translation is CASSWGQKPGTIYF.

The chain links TRBV11-3 to TRBJ2-1; 11 nucleotides line up with TRBD2. J gave up 3 bases and V 1 base, and 5 bases lay outside the gene matches. This CDR3 is built from 17 residues. CDR1 is SGHNT and CDR2 is YENEEA in the germline V gene. CDR3 in amino acids: CASSLGTGTSGYNEQFF. The CDR3 coding sequence is TGTGCCAGCAGCTTAGGGACCGGGACTAGCGGCTACAATGAGCAGTTCTTC.

This clone was picked up one time. The V call is TRBV4-1, the J call TRBJ2-6; D is possibly TRBD2 (7 bases). The CDR3 is made up of 19 amino acids. The V and J ends lost 4 bases and 1 base respectively, with 20 bases between them. Germline V CDR1 and CDR2: MGHRA, YSYEKL. The CDR3 coding sequence is TGCGCCAGCAGCCTGGGACCGGGGGGCTCTCCATCTGGGGCCAACGTCCTGACTTTC. Its translation: CASSLGPGGSPSGANVLTF.

The gene calls are TRBV9 and TRBJ2-5; 13 bases agree with TRBD2. The CDR3 length is 16 residues. V shed 3 bases and J 8 bases; nucleotides not matched to a gene: 10. Looked up from germline, CDR1 is SGDLS and CDR2 is YYNGEE. The CDR3, as DNA: TGTGCCAGCAGCGGTACCCCGGGACTAGCGGGGATTACCCAGTACTTC. As protein: CASSGTPGLAGITQYF.

The V gene is TRBV5-1, the J gene TRBJ1-1; tentatively, D is TRBD1 (6 bases). Germline assignment: CDR1 SGHRS and CDR2 YFSETQ. V was cut by 4 bases and J by 1 base, with 14 bases left in between. The CDR3 sequence is 15 residues long. The CDR3, as DNA: TGCGCCAGCAGCCCCATGGCGGGGGCGAACACTGAAGCTTTCTTT. Its translation is CASSPMAGANTEAFF.

The chain is built from TRBV5-1 and TRBJ2-5, with TRBD2 matching over 12 bases. V trimming: 3 bases; J trimming: 4 bases; junction bases outside the gene matches: 7. The CDR3 is made up of 16 amino acids. Germline V gene lookup returns CDR1 SGHRS and CDR2 YFSETQ. The CDR3 DNA sequence: TGCGCCAGCAGCTCCCTGACTAGCGGGGGCTCAGAGACCCAGTACTTC. Translated, it gives CASSSLTSGGSETQYF.

The count of this clone is one. V usage is TRBV10-3 and J usage is TRBJ1-1; tentatively, D is TRBD1 (5 bases). V gave up 6 bases and J gave up 5 bases, with 10 bases separating them. Per germline, CDR1 ENHRY and CDR2 SYGVKD. This CDR3 is built from 12 residues. DNA for the CDR3: TGTGCCATCAGGGACGGGGGGACTGAAGCTTTCTTT. Encoded protein: CAIRDGGTEAFF.

The rearrangement joins TRBV27 to TRBJ2-2; 10 positions agree with TRBD2. This CDR3 has 16 amino acids. Germline V gene lookup returns CDR1 MNHEY and CDR2 SMNVEV (reference sequence). Losses at the gene ends were 4 bases for V and 0 bases for J; bases not matched to a gene: 2. The CDR3 DNA sequence: TGTGCCAGCAGTTCCCTAGCGGGGGCGAACACCGGGGAGCTGTTTTTT. This gives the protein CASSSLAGANTGELFF.

This sequence joins TRBV2 and TRBJ2-5; D is possibly TRBD2 (5 bases). The germline V gene has CDR1 SNHLY and CDR2 FYNNEI. The CDR3 spans 10 residues. The V and J ends lost 10 bases and 2 bases respectively, with 5 bases between them. The CDR3 reads CAKRQETQYF. CDR3 nucleotides: TGTGCCAAGCGGCAAGAGACCCAGTACTTC.

The CDR3 spells CSVGTGGNSEAFF. CDR3 in DNA: TGCAGCGTTGGGACAGGGGGAAATAGTGAAGCTTTCTTT. This chain connects TRBV29-1 to TRBJ1-1; 10 bases match TRBD1. The CDR3 extends over 13 amino acids. Trimming cost V 4 bases and J 7 bases; bases outside gene matches: 6. In germline, CDR1 is SQVTM, CDR2 ANQGSEA.

The J gene is TRBJ1-1, the V gene TRBV6-5, with TRBD1 matching 8 bases. J lost 1 base, V lost 2 bases, and 6 bases had no gene match. The CDR3 extends over 16 amino acids. Germline assignment: CDR1 MNHEY and CDR2 SVGAGI. The CDR3 spells CASSYPVGTGNTEAFF. The CDR3 nucleotides are TGTGCCAGCAGTTACCCGGTCGGGACAGGGAACACTGAAGCTTTCTTT.

The gene calls are TRBV19 and TRBJ1-1; possibly TRBD1 for D (5 bases). V gave up 3 bases and J gave up 5 bases, with 28 bases separating them. This CDR3 comprises 19 residues. Germline CDR1 and CDR2: LNHDA and SQIVND (reference sequence). In nucleotides, the CDR3 is TGTGCCAGTAGTATCTTGGGAGGTCGGGGCAGCTCCCGGAGAACTGAAGCTTTCTTT. Its protein product is CASSILGGRGSSRRTEAFF.

The chain is built from TRBV6-5 and TRBJ1-1; perhaps TRBD1 as D (6 bases). This CDR3 has 15 residues. Trimming stripped 6 bases from V and 0 bases from J, with 14 bases between. The germline V gene encodes CDR1 MNHEY and CDR2 SVGAGI. The CDR3 DNA reads TGTGCCAGCAGCCCGTGGGGGCGGGTGAACACTGAAGCTTTCTTT. It translates to CASSPWGRVNTEAFF.

V and J are TRBV6-5 and TRBJ1-1; D is uncertain. Germline assignment: CDR1 MNHEY and CDR2 SVGAGI. This CDR3 region has 13 residues. V lost 7 bases and J 0 bases, leaving 9 bases between the germline ends. CDR3 sequence: CASIPTVNTEAFF. CDR3 nucleotides: TGTGCCAGCATCCCTACAGTGAACACTGAAGCTTTCTTT.

The rearrangement links TRBV4-1 to TRBJ2-3; the match to TRBD1 covers 9 bases. The ends lost 3 bases at V and 4 bases at J; junction bases unmatched: 8. The CDR3 runs to 16 residues. CDR1 is MGHRA, CDR2 YSYEKL, per germline. CDR3 region: CASSQIGTGTPDTQYF. CDR3 coding DNA: TGCGCCAGCAGCCAGATCGGGACAGGGACACCAGATACGCAGTATTTT.

This rearrangement joins TRBV9 to TRBJ2-1, with D possibly matching TRBD2 (6 bases). CDR1 and CDR2 from the germline V gene are SGDLS and YYNGEE. V lost 5 bases to trimming and J lost 4 bases, with 16 bases between them. This CDR3 is built from 15 residues. The CDR3 is CASRVGRGSYNEQFF. Written as DNA, the CDR3 is TGTGCCAGCAGGGTCGGTCGGGGGTCATACAATGAGCAGTTCTTC.

The chain has TRBV13 and TRBJ2-3; 9 nucleotides match TRBD2. The CDR3 spans 16 residues. Per the germline V gene, CDR1 is PRHDT and CDR2 is FYEKMQ (reference sequence). The V and J ends lost 0 bases and 3 bases, in that order; junction bases with no gene match: 4. Here the CDR3 DNA reads TGTGCCAGCAGCTTAGGGCGGGGGGGCAGGACAGATACGCAGTATTTT. Its protein is CASSLGRGGRTDTQYF.

The chain combines TRBV5-1 with TRBJ1-1; a weak D match, TRBD1 (6 bases). This CDR3 region has 15 residues. CDR1 and CDR2 from the germline V gene are SGHRS and YFSETQ. V was shortened by 4 bases and J by 1 base, with 14 bases between the two germline ends. The CDR3 DNA follows: TGCGCCAGCAGCAAAGGACAGTTCGGGAACACTGAAGCTTTCTTT. Protein product: CASSKGQFGNTEAFF.

J is TRBJ2-5 and V is TRBV5-1; 8 nucleotides align to TRBD2. The CDR3 has 15 residues. Trimming cost V 1 base and J 4 bases; bases outside gene matches: 6. Germline V gene data show CDR1 as SGHRS and CDR2 as YFSETQ. The CDR3 bases are TGCGCCAGCAGCTTGCAAGCGGGGGCGGGAGAGACCCAGTACTTC. Residues: CASSLQAGAGETQYF.